This is a list of T cell receptor beta chains from one sample in a study of OX40 agonist ivuxolimab in advanced cancers. Using immunoSEQ multiplex PCR, the repertoire was profiled, and TCRdb retains in-frame clones only, with some absent. Among fewer than 70,000 clones, over 65% were seen once, and the ten largest hold approximately 6.1%. This sample comprised CD4+ or CD8+ T cells sorted from blood, obtained in a trial of the OX40 agonist ivuxolimab. The receptors stem from an adult with an advanced solid tumor such as melanoma, head and neck, liver or kidney cancer. Both conserved end residues are part of each CDR3. The order of the fields is clone size, J gene, D gene, V gene, CDR3 protein, CDR3 DNA. A D gene is named only where the DNA matches it firmly. Clone size is stated in some rows and not others, as once, few, many or a class when expanded.

clone size: .
J gene: TRBJ1-4
D gene: .
V gene: TRBV7-2
CDR3 protein: CASSPNTGNEKLFF
CDR3 DNA: TGTGCCAGCAGCCCAAATACAGGGAATGAAAAACTGTTTTTT

clone size: .
J gene: TRBJ1-4
D gene: .
V gene: TRBV10-3
CDR3 protein: CAISGGVGEKLFF
CDR3 DNA: TGTGCCATCAGCGGCGGGGTTGGAGAAAAACTGTTTTTT

clone size: .
J gene: TRBJ2-7
D gene: .
V gene: TRBV2
CDR3 protein: CASRYGPAPYEQYF
CDR3 DNA: TGTGCCAGCAGGTATGGTCCGGCGCCCTACGAGCAGTACTTC

clone size: .
J gene: TRBJ1-1
D gene: .
V gene: TRBV7-9
CDR3 protein: CASSLEGNTEAFF
CDR3 DNA: TGTGCCAGCAGCTTAGAAGGGAACACTGAAGCTTTCTTT

clone size: .
J gene: TRBJ2-7
D gene: TRBD2
V gene: TRBV4-1
CDR3 protein: CASSPRGTSGADEQYF
CDR3 DNA: TGCGCCAGCAGCCCAAGAGGGACTAGCGGGGCGGACGAGCAGTACTTC

clone size: .
J gene: TRBJ2-1
D gene: .
V gene: TRBV5-1
CDR3 protein: CASSLGSSGSYNEQFF
CDR3 DNA: TGCGCCAGCAGCTTGGGTTCATCCGGATCCTACAATGAGCAGTTCTTC

clone size: .
J gene: TRBJ2-7
D gene: .
V gene: TRBV7-3
CDR3 protein: CASSLNSGATYEQYF
CDR3 DNA: TGTGCCAGCAGCTTAAATTCCGGAGCTACCTACGAGCAGTACTTC

clone size: .
J gene: TRBJ2-7
D gene: .
V gene: TRBV10-1
CDR3 protein: CASSRSLAWVSYEQYF
CDR3 DNA: TGCGCCAGCAGTCGTTCCCTCGCATGGGTCTCCTACGAGCAGTACTTC

clone size: .
J gene: TRBJ1-3
D gene: .
V gene: TRBV7-9
CDR3 protein: CALGTNTIYF
CDR3 DNA: TGTGCCCTCGGGACAAACACCATATATTTT

clone size: .
J gene: TRBJ2-3
D gene: .
V gene: TRBV12-5
CDR3 protein: CASGEGLGITDTQYF
CDR3 DNA: TGTGCTAGTGGTGAGGGTTTGGGAATCACAGATACGCAGTATTTT

clone size: .
J gene: TRBJ2-5
D gene: .
V gene: TRBV19
CDR3 protein: CASSGLLGQQETQYF
CDR3 DNA: TGTGCCAGTAGTGGCCTCCTAGGACAGCAAGAGACCCAGTACTTC

clone size: once
J gene: TRBJ1-5
D gene: .
V gene: TRBV2
CDR3 protein: CASSLARDQPQHF
CDR3 DNA: TGTGCCAGCAGCCTGGCGAGGGACCAGCCCCAGCATTTT

clone size: .
J gene: TRBJ1-3
D gene: .
V gene: TRBV30
CDR3 protein: CAWTVAGNTIYF
CDR3 DNA: TGTGCCTGGACAGTCGCTGGAAACACCATATATTTT

clone size: .
J gene: TRBJ2-1
D gene: TRBD2
V gene: TRBV11-3
CDR3 protein: CASSSYLGLAKSNEQFF
CDR3 DNA: TGTGCCAGCAGCTCTTACCTGGGACTAGCGAAGAGTAATGAGCAGTTCTTC

clone size: .
J gene: TRBJ1-2
D gene: .
V gene: TRBV6-6
CDR3 protein: CASSYSTRSSNYGYTF
CDR3 DNA: TGTGCCAGCAGTTACTCGACGAGGAGCTCCAACTATGGCTACACCTTC

clone size: .
J gene: TRBJ2-1
D gene: TRBD2
V gene: TRBV5-1
CDR3 protein: CASSPGLADVNEQFF
CDR3 DNA: TGCGCCAGCAGCCCAGGACTAGCGGACGTAAATGAGCAGTTCTTC

clone size: once
J gene: TRBJ2-6
D gene: TRBD1
V gene: TRBV18
CDR3 protein: CASSPGQGPGANVLTF
CDR3 DNA: TGTGCCAGCTCACCGGGACAGGGGCCTGGGGCCAACGTCCTGACTTTC

clone size: .
J gene: TRBJ2-2
D gene: .
V gene: TRBV7-9
CDR3 protein: CASSAQRVFPGELFF
CDR3 DNA: TGTGCCAGCAGCGCACAAAGGGTATTTCCCGGGGAGCTGTTTTTT

clone size: .
J gene: TRBJ1-2
D gene: .
V gene: TRBV12-5
CDR3 protein: CASGSGTPYGYTF
CDR3 DNA: TGTGCTAGTGGTTCCGGGACGCCCTATGGCTACACCTTC

clone size: .
J gene: TRBJ1-4
D gene: .
V gene: TRBV7-2
CDR3 protein: CASSPRGTGEKLFF
CDR3 DNA: TGTGCCAGCAGCCCGCGAGGGACGGGAGAAAAACTGTTTTTT

clone size: .
J gene: TRBJ2-5
D gene: .
V gene: TRBV18
CDR3 protein: CASSEQRGKETQYF
CDR3 DNA: TGTGCCAGCTCAGAACAGAGAGGGAAAGAGACCCAGTACTTC

clone size: .
J gene: TRBJ1-1
D gene: TRBD1
V gene: TRBV6-5
CDR3 protein: CASRGTGGSPEAFF
CDR3 DNA: TGTGCCAGCAGGGGGACAGGGGGGTCACCTGAAGCTTTCTTT